The 27 T cell receptor beta chains below were found in one sample sequenced in a study of blood T cell repertoires in COVID-19. Method: immunoSEQ multiplex PCR; TCRdb's copy keeps in-frame clones and lacks some. This sample yields some 190,000 clones, of which around nine tenths are seen a single time; around 1.7% belongs to the top ten. Sequencing was performed on peripheral blood. The receptors stem from a man aged 18 to 29 with active or convalescent COVID-19.

The V gene is TRBV5-1, the J gene TRBJ1-1, with 12 nucleotides matching TRBD1. V dropped 2 bases and J dropped 6; count of bases not matched to a gene: 14. There are 18 residues in the CDR3. Germline loops: CDR1 SGHRS, CDR2 YFSETQ. In DNA, the CDR3 is TGCGCCAGCAGCTTAAAGGTGGGACAGGGGGCCGCCGATGCTGAAGCTTTCTTT. Translation: CASSLKVGQGAADAEAFF.

The V and J genes are TRBV7-2 and TRBJ2-2; TRBD2 matches 7 bases. The ends lost 4 bases at V and 5 bases at J; junction bases unmatched: 13. This CDR3 region has 17 residues. Germline V gives CDR1 SGHTA, CDR2 FQGNSA. CDR3 sequence: CASSWGGNSGSTGELFF. The CDR3 DNA reads as TGTGCCAGCAGCTGGGGGGGGAACAGCGGGTCGACCGGGGAGCTGTTTTTT.

The rearrangement uses TRBV27 and TRBJ2-7; 7 positions agree with TRBD1. Germline assignment: CDR1 MNHEY and CDR2 SMNVEV (reference sequence). The CDR3 runs 13 residues. V dropped 6 bases and J dropped 5; count of bases not matched to a gene: 7. The CDR3: CASRGGAFHEQYF. CDR3 DNA: TGTGCCAGCAGAGGGGGCGCTTTCCACGAGCAGTACTTC.

The V call is TRBV7-9, the J call TRBJ2-3, with TRBD2 as a possible D gene (5 bases). Trimming pared 0 bases from V and 2 bases from J, leaving 12 bases between. The CDR3 covers 16 residues. In germline, CDR1 is SEHNR, CDR2 FQNEAQ (reference sequence). The CDR3 bases are TGTGCCAGCAGCTTAGCGCTAAGTGACTACACAGATACGCAGTATTTT. This encodes CASSLALSDYTDTQYF.

CDR3 nucleotide sequence: TGTGCCAGCAGCTTATCTAGCGTCCCGGCAGATACGCAGTATTTT. Its protein is CASSLSSVPADTQYF. The chain couples TRBV7-9 to TRBJ2-3, with D perhaps matching TRBD2 (6 bases). The germline V and J ends were trimmed by 2 bases and 4 bases, with 13 bases remaining between them. Germline assignment: CDR1 SEHNR and CDR2 FQNEAQ (reference sequence). The CDR3 covers 15 residues. Together with reference TRBV7-9 and TRBJ2-3, the CDR3 gives the full variable domain: DTGVSQNPRHKITKRGQNVTFRCDPISEHNRLYWYRQTLGQGPEFLTYFQNEAQLEKSRLLSDRFSAERPKGSFSTLEIQRTEQGDSAMYLCASSLSSVPADTQYFGPGTRLTVL.

This clone is a singleton in its sample. The V and J genes are TRBV19 and TRBJ2-1; TRBD2 matches 8 bases. J lost 2 bases, V lost 4 bases, and 7 bases had no gene match. The length of the CDR3 is 16 residues. The germline V gene encodes CDR1 LNHDA and CDR2 SQIVND (reference sequence). The CDR3 loop reads CASSTSRGAPYNEQFF. CDR3 bases: TGTGCCAGTAGTACCTCGCGGGGGGCACCCTACAATGAGCAGTTCTTC.

This chain connects TRBV28 to TRBJ1-2, with a possible D match to TRBD1 (5 bases). V shed 5 bases and J shed 4 bases, with 11 bases lying between them. The CDR3 runs 13 residues. CDR1 and CDR2 (germline): MDHEN, SYDVKM. The CDR3 loop reads CASSSGGIYGYTF. CDR3 DNA sequence: TGTGCCAGCAGTAGCGGGGGGATCTATGGCTACACCTTC.

The DNA of the CDR3 is TGTGCCAGCAGCCCCGGCCCCGGACAGGGATATCAGCCCCAGCATTTT. It translates to CASSPGPGQGYQPQHF. The V call is TRBV7-2, the J call TRBJ1-5; 8 bases align to TRBD1. The CDR3 extends over 16 amino acids. V was pared by 5 bases and J by 5 bases, with 11 bases of the junction left unmatched. Germline lookup yields CDR1 SGHTA and CDR2 FQGNSA. Filled out from reference TRBV7-2 and TRBJ1-5, the complete variable domain reads GAGVSQSPSNKVTEKGKDVELRCDPISGHTALYWYRQSLGQGLEFLIYFQGNSAPDKSGLPSDRFSAERTGGSVSTLTIQRTQQEDSAVYLCASSPGPGQGYQPQHFGDGTRLSIL.

The V gene is TRBV3-1 (or the pseudogene TRBV3-2), the J gene TRBJ2-7; 9 bases are shared with TRBD1. V lost 3 bases and J lost 3; bases outside the gene matches: 3. The CDR3 sequence is 14 residues long. Per the germline V gene, CDR1 is LGHDT and CDR2 is YNNKEL (reference sequence). This CDR3 reads CASSQGQGYYEQYF. Written as DNA, the CDR3 is TGTGCCAGCAGCCAGGGACAGGGTTACTACGAGCAGTACTTC.

V and J are TRBV3-1 (or the pseudogene TRBV3-2) and TRBJ2-5; TRBD2 agrees at 7 bases. Germline loops: CDR1 LGHDT, CDR2 YNNKEL (reference sequence). The CDR3 spans 14 residues. Trimming took 3 bases from V and 0 from J; bases not matched to a gene: 1. CDR3 DNA: TGTGCCAGCAGCCACGGGACTAACCAAGAGACCCAGTACTTC. Encoded protein: CASSHGTNQETQYF.

A single count supports this clone. This rearrangement joins TRBV18 to TRBJ2-3; D call uncertain. With 2 bases removed from V and 9 bases from J, the gap between germline ends came to 15 bases. The CDR3 sequence is 14 residues long. The germline CDR1 and CDR2 sequences are KGHSH and LQKENI. The CDR3 DNA is TGTGCCAGCTCACCATCGCTTGACACACCGACGCAGTATTTT. Protein sequence: CASSPSLDTPTQYF.

This clone showed up just once. The rearrangement uses TRBV7-9 and TRBJ2-7; a weak D match, TRBD1 (6 bases). Germline V lookup: CDR1 SEHNR, CDR2 FQNEAQ (reference sequence). CDR3 size: 14 residues. V dropped 4 bases and J dropped 6 bases, with 16 bases sitting between them. CDR3 coding DNA: TGTGCCAGCAGCTCCTCAAACAGGGCCGGCGAGCAGTACTTC. This encodes CASSSSNRAGEQYF.

This rearrangement joins TRBV9 to TRBJ2-3, with D maybe TRBD2 (6 bases). The V end was cut by 5 bases, the J end by 5 bases, with 15 bases between. The V gene's germline CDR1 is SGDLS and CDR2 YYNGEE. The length of the CDR3 is 14 residues. The CDR3, as DNA: TGTGCCAGCAGTCCAACGGGGGAGAGAGATACGCAGTATTTT. Encoded protein: CASSPTGERDTQYF.

V and J are TRBV9 and TRBJ1-6, with D unclear. This CDR3 is built from 15 residues. Germline V CDR1 and CDR2: SGDLS, YYNGEE. V shed 1 base and J shed 9 bases, with 14 bases lying between them. CDR3 residues: CASSVTAMAGSPLHF. Written as DNA, the CDR3 is TGTGCCAGCAGCGTAACAGCGATGGCGGGTTCACCCCTCCACTTT.

The gene calls are TRBV28 and TRBJ1-5; D possibly corresponds to TRBD1 (5 bases). Trimming left V 3 bases short and J 0 bases short, with 6 bases between. Germline V gene sequence: CDR1 MDHEN, CDR2 SYDVKM. This CDR3 region has 14 residues. CDR3 nucleotides: TGTGCCAGCAGTTTCAGGGATAGCAATCAGCCCCAGCATTTT. Protein sequence: CASSFRDSNQPQHF.

This clone is a singleton in its sample. This chain uses TRBV7-2 with TRBJ1-1; 9 positions agree with TRBD1. The CDR3 has 14 residues. Germline V gene lookup returns CDR1 SGHTA and CDR2 FQGNSA. V shed 2 bases, J shed 7 bases, and the junction held 5 bases outside the gene matches. The CDR3 DNA follows: TGTGCCAGCAGCTTAATAACAGGGGGCAATGAAGCTTTCTTT. This gives the protein CASSLITGGNEAFF.

V and J are TRBV7-8 and TRBJ1-5; TRBD1 aligns across 9 bases. CDR1 and CDR2 from the germline V gene are SGHVS and FQNEAQ. The V segment lost 5 bases and the J segment 0 bases; nucleotides outside the gene matches: 2. The CDR3 totals 15 residues. The chain's CDR3 is CASSRDRVSNQPQHF. The CDR3 region has the DNA TGTGCCAGCAGCCGGGACAGGGTTAGCAATCAGCCCCAGCATTTT.

This clone has just one count. V and J are TRBV19 and TRBJ1-5; D is perhaps TRBD1 (5 bases). V was shortened by 3 bases and J by 0 bases, with 9 bases between the two germline ends. This CDR3 has 15 amino acids. Germline values: CDR1 LNHDA, CDR2 SQIVND (reference sequence). The CDR3 nucleotides read TGTGCCAGTAGTATCAGAAGGGGTAGCAATCAGCCCCAGCATTTT. This codes for CASSIRRGSNQPQHF.

Of note for this clone: The conserved phenylalanine or tryptophan normally closing the CDR3 is absent here, so this likely arose from a read error. No DNA is shown, since the ends of the CDR3 on it are uncertain; the CDR3 is the one TCRdb lists. The V call is TRBV6-2 or TRBV6-3, the J call TRBJ2-3; the table's D call, TRBD2, has no DNA check behind it. With termini counted, the CDR3 has 13 amino acids. CDR1 and CDR2 from the germline V gene are MNHEY and SVGEGT. The CDR3 protein is CASSINLAGGLVY.

This sequence joins TRBV7-9 and TRBJ2-3, with D maybe TRBD1 (5 bases). Germline V gene data show CDR1 as SEHNR and CDR2 as FQNEAQ (reference sequence). The ends were cut back, 5 bases at V and 5 bases at J, with 17 bases in the middle. The CDR3 totals 15 residues. CDR3 region: CASSPGFSRGDTQYF. In DNA, the CDR3 is TGTGCCAGCAGCCCAGGATTCTCTAGGGGAGATACGCAGTATTTT.

This clone was picked up a small number of times. The chain has TRBV5-4 and TRBJ2-2, with a weak D call TRBD1 (6 bases). Per the germline V gene, CDR1 is SGHNT and CDR2 is YYREEE (reference sequence). V lost 7 bases to trimming and J lost 2 bases, with 15 bases between them. The CDR3 length is 15 residues. This chain's CDR3 is CASGRVGGNTGELFF. Here the CDR3 DNA reads TGTGCCAGCGGCCGGGTTGGGGGCAACACCGGGGAGCTGTTTTTT.

V and J are TRBV6-1 and TRBJ2-7; D perhaps matches TRBD1 (5 bases). Trimming cost V 2 bases and J 2 bases, with 19 bases left between them. The CDR3 extends over 17 amino acids. Looked up from germline, CDR1 is MNHNS and CDR2 is SASEGT. In DNA, the CDR3 is TGTGCCAGCAGTGAATTGGGGCGGAAACTATTCCCCTACGAGCAGTACTTC. This codes for CASSELGRKLFPYEQYF.

V is TRBV11-3 and J is TRBJ2-3; weak D call: TRBD2 (5 bases). CDR1 is SGHNT and CDR2 is YENEEA in the germline V gene. The CDR3 contains 13 residues. The ends were cut back, 5 bases at V and 3 bases at J, with 9 bases in the middle. In DNA form, the CDR3 reads TGTGCCAGCAGCCCCGGGATTACAGATACGCAGTATTTT. This gives the protein CASSPGITDTQYF.

V and J are TRBV5-1 and TRBJ2-2; D is unclear. The germline V gene has CDR1 SGHRS and CDR2 YFSETQ. The CDR3 is 14 amino acids. The ends were cut back, 3 bases at V and 4 bases at J, with 10 bases in the middle. The CDR3 reads CASSSPSGTGELFF. The CDR3 nucleotides read TGCGCCAGCAGCTCCCCCTCGGGCACCGGGGAGCTGTTTTTT. Variable domain in full (rest from reference TRBV5-1 and TRBJ2-2): KAGVTQTPRYLIKTRGQQVTLSCSPISGHRSVSWYQQTPGQGLQFLFEYFSETQRNKGNFPGRFSGRQFSNSRSEMNVSTLELGDSALYLCASSSPSGTGELFFGEGSRLTVL.

The CDR3 spells CASSPPGGYEQYF. The CDR3 region has the DNA TGTGCCAGCTCACCACCAGGGGGTTACGAGCAGTACTTC. This chain connects TRBV18 to TRBJ2-7; D perhaps matches TRBD1 (6 bases). The CDR3 runs 13 residues. Germline assignment: CDR1 KGHSH and CDR2 LQKENI. V was clipped by 0 bases and J by 4 bases, with 7 bases between them.

This clone was seen only a few times. This chain links TRBV2 with TRBJ2-7; 9 bases fit TRBD1. The CDR3 sequence is 15 residues long. V trimming: 5 bases; J trimming: 5 bases; junction bases outside the gene matches: 10. Per the germline V gene, CDR1 is SNHLY and CDR2 is FYNNEI. DNA of the CDR3: TGTGCCAGCAGTCCACCGGGACAGGGAGGGCACGAGCAGTACTTC. Amino acids: CASSPPGQGGHEQYF.

The chain has TRBV21-1 and TRBJ2-3; the table names TRBD2, a call not compared with the DNA. TRBV21-1 constitutes a pseudogene. The CDR3 sequence is 16 residues long. The CDR3 DNA reads TGTGCCAGCAGCTCGAAAGGGGACTTCTGCACAGATACGCAGTATTTT. Amino acid sequence: CASSSKGDFCTDTQYF.